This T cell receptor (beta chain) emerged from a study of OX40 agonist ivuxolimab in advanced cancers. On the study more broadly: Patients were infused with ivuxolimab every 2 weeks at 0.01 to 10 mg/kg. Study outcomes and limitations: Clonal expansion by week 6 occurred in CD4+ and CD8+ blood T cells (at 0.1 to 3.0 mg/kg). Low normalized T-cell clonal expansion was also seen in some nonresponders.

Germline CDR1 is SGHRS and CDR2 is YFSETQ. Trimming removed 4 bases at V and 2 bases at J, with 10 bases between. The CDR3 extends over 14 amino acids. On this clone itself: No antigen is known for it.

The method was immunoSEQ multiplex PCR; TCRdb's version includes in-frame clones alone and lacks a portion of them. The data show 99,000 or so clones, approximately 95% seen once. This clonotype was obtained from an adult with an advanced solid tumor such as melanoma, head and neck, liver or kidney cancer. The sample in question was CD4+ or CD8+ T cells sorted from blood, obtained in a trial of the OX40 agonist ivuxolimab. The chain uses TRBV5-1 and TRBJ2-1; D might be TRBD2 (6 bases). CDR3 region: CASSLSGTYNEQFF. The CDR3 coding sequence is TGCGCCAGCAGCCTTAGCGGAACCTACAATGAGCAGTTCTTC.